The 4 T cell receptor beta chains below come from one sample, sequenced in a study of blood T cell repertoires in COVID-19. Libraries were prepared by immunoSEQ multiplex PCR; TCRdb keeps only in-frame clonotypes and omits some of them. The data hold fewer than 250,000 clones, with 83% observed a single time. Sequenced material: peripheral blood. These receptors all come from a woman in her forties with active or convalescent COVID-19.

CDR3 sequence: CASSLDRENIQYF. DNA of the CDR3: TGTGCCAGCAGCTTAGACAGGGAAAACATTCAGTACTTC. The chain joins TRBV7-8 to TRBJ2-4; TRBD1 might be the D (6 bases). The CDR3 covers 13 residues. The V and J ends lost 1 base and 5 bases respectively, with 6 bases between them. Germline V gene lookup returns CDR1 SGHVS and CDR2 FQNEAQ.

This rearrangement joins TRBV30 to TRBJ1-1; D possibly corresponds to TRBD1 (5 bases). V dropped 0 bases and J dropped 7 bases, with 15 bases sitting between them. Germline assignment: CDR1 GTSNPN and CDR2 SVGIG (reference sequence). The CDR3 loop spans 14 amino acids. In nucleotides, the CDR3 is TGTGCCTGGAGTGTTCTGGGGGGTCTTAATGAAGCTTTCTTT. Translating gives CAWSVLGGLNEAFF.

This clone showed up just once. The chain recombines TRBV7-8 with TRBJ2-7; 7 bases map to TRBD1. CDR3 length equals 17 residues. Germline V gene lookup returns CDR1 SGHVS and CDR2 FQNEAQ. The V gene end was trimmed by 0 bases and the J gene end by 0 bases; junction bases not matched to a gene: 8. The DNA for the CDR3 is TGTGCCAGCAGCTTAGCAGGGGGCGACAGGACCTCCTACGAGCAGTACTTC. Encoded protein: CASSLAGGDRTSYEQYF.

V gene TRBV5-6 combines with J gene TRBJ2-1; 7 bases are a match to TRBD2. CDR1 is SGHDT and CDR2 is YYEEEE in the germline V gene. The CDR3 runs to 14 residues. The junction had 6 bases not matched to a gene; V was cut back by 0 bases and J by 9 bases. The CDR3 reads CASSLVSGFSEQFF. CDR3 bases: TGTGCCAGCAGCTTGGTTAGCGGGTTTTCTGAGCAGTTCTTC.